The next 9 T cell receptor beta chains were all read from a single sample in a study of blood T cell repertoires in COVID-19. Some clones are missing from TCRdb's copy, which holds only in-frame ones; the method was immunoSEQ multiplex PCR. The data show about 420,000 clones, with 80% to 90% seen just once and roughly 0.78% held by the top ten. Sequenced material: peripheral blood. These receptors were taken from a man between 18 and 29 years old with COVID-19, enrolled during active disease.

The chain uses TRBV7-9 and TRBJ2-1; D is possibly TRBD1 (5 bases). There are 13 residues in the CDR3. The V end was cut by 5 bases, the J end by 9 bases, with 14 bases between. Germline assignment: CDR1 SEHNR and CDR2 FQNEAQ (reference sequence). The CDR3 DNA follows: TGTGCCAGCAGCACACGACAGCTTCTTGAGCAGTTCTTC. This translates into CASSTRQLLEQFF.

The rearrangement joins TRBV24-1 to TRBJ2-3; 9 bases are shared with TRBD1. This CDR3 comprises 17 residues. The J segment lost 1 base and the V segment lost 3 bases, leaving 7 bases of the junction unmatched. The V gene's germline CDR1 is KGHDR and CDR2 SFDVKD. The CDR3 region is CATSDGQGRWGTDTQYF. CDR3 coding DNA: TGTGCCACCAGTGATGGACAGGGGCGGTGGGGCACAGATACGCAGTATTTT.

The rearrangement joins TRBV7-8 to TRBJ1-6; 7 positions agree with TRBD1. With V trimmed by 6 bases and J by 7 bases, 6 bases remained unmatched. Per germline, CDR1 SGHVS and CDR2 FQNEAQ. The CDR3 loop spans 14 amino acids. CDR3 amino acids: CASSPEQGNSPLHF. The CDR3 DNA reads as TGTGCCAGCAGTCCAGAACAGGGGAATTCACCCCTCCACTTT.

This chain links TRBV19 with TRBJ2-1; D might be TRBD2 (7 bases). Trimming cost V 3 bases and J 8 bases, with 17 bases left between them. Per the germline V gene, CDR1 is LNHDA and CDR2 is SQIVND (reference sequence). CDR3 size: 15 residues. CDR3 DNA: TGTGCCAGTAGTATTCGGCGGGGGCTGACCGATGAGCAGTTCTTC. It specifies CASSIRRGLTDEQFF.

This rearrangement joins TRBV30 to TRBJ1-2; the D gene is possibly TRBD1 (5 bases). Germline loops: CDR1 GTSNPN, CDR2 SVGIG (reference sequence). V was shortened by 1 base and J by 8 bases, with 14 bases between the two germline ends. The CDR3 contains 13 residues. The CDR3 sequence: CAWSGGGVQGYTF. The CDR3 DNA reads TGTGCCTGGAGTGGGGGAGGGGTCCAGGGCTACACCTTC. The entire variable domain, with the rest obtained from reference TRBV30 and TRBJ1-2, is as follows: SQTIHQWPATLVQPVGSPLSLECTVEGTSNPNLYWYRQAAGRGLQLLFYSVGIGQISSEVPQNLSASRPQDRQFILSSKKLLLSDSGFYLCAWSGGGVQGYTFGSGTRLTVV.

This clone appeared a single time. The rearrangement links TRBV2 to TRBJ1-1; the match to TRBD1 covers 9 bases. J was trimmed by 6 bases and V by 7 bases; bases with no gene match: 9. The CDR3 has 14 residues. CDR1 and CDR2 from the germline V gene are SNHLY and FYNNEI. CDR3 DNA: TGTGCCAGCATTAGGACAGGGGCAGTCGCTGAAGCTTTCTTT. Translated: CASIRTGAVAEAFF.

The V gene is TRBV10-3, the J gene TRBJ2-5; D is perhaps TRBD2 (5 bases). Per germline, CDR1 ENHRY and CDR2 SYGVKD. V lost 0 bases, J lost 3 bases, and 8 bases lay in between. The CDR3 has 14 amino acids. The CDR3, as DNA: TGTGCCATCAGTGAGTCGGACTGGGAAGAGACCCAGTACTTC. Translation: CAISESDWEETQYF.

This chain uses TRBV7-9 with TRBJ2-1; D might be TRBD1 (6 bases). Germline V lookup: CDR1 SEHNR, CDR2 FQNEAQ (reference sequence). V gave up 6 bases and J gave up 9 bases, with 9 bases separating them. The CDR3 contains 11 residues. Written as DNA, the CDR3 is TGTGCCAGCAGGGGGGCCGCTGAGCAGTTCTTC. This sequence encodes CASRGAAEQFF.

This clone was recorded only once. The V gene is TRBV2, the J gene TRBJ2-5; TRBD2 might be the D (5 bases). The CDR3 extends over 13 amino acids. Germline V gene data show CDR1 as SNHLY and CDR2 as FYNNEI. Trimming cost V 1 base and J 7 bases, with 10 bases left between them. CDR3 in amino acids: CASSEEASGTQYF. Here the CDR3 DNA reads TGTGCCAGCAGTGAAGAGGCCAGCGGGACCCAGTACTTC.